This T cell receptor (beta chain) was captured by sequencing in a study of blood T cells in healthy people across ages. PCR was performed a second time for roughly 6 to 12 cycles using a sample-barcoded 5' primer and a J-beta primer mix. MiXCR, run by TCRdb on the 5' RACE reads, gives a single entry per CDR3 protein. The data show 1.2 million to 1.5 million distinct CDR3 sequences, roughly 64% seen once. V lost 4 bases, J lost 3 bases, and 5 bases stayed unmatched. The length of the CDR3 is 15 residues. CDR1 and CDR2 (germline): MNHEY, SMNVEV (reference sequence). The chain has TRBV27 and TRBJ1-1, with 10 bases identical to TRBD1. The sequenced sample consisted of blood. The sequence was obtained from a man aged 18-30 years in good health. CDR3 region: CASSSLDRGDTEAFF. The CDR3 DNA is TGTGCCAGCAGTTCCCTGGACAGGGGGGACACTGAAGCTTTCTTT.